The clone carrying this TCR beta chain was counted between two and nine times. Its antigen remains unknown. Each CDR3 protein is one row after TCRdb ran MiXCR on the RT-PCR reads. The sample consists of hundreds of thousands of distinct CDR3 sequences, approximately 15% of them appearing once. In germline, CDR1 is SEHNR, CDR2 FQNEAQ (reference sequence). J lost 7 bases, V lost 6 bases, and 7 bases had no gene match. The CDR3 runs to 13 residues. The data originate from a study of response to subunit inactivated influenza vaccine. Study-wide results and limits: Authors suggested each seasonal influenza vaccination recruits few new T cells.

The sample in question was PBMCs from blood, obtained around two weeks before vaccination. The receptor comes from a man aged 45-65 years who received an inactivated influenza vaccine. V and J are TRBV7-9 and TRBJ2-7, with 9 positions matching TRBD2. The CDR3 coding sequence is TGTGCCAGCAGGGGATTAGCGGGAGAGGAGCAGTACTTC. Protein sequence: CASRGLAGEEQYF. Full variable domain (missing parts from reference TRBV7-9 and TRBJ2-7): DTGVSQNPRHKITKRGQNVTFRCDPISEHNRLYWYRQTLGQGPEFLTYFQNEAQLEKSRLLSDRFSAERPKGSFSTLEIQRTEQGDSAMYLCASRGLAGEEQYFGPGTRLTVT.